The present entry profiles one TCR beta chain with its context. Generated by immunoSEQ multiplex PCR, the TCRdb table keeps only in-frame clones and is missing some. The sample lists roughly 130,000 clones; 70% to 90% were seen once. Time point in this sample: blood 2 weeks post-SBRT. The sample's treatment: 15 Gy SBRT to primary tumor, nephrectomy 4 weeks later. This sample is part of a study of radiation and T cells in renal cell carcinoma. The sample here was blood, taken from a patient whose treatment included radiotherapy and nephrectomy. The receptor was derived from an older woman with renal cell carcinoma.

The CDR3 bases are TGTGCCAGCAGCAGCTCAGGGGGCGGGTCCTATAATTCACCCCTCCACTTT. The encoded protein is CASSSSGGGSYNSPLHF. This chain links TRBV21-1 with TRBJ1-6; the table's D call TRBD1 went unverified against the DNA. TRBV21-1 is termed a pseudogene. This CDR3 contains 17 residues.